This TCR beta chain was sequenced during a study of blood T cell repertoires in COVID-19. The CDR3 sequence is 12 residues long. With 6 bases removed from V and 3 bases from J, the gap between germline ends came to 9 bases. The germline CDR1 and CDR2 sequences are SGHRS and YFSETQ. Repertoires were generated with immunoSEQ multiplex PCR, while TCRdb's copy carries only in-frame clones and drops some. The sample holds 95,000 to 150,000 clones, around four fifths seen once. This clonotype originated in a man in his sixties with active or convalescent COVID-19. The gene calls are TRBV5-1 and TRBJ1-1, with no clear D. The sample comprised peripheral blood. CDR3 bases: TGCGCCAGCACCCCAGGCTACACTGAAGCTTTCTTT. It yields the protein CASTPGYTEAFF.